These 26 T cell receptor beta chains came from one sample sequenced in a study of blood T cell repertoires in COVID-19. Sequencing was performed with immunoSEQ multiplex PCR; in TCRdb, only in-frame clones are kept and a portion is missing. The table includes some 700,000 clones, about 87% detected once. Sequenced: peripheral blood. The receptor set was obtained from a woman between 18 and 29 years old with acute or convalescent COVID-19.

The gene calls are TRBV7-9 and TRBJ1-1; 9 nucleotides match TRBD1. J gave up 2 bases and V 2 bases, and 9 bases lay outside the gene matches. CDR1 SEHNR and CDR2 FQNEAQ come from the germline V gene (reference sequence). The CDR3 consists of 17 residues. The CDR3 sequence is CASSLRVWGQGNTEAFF. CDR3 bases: TGTGCCAGCAGCTTACGCGTGTGGGGACAGGGAAACACTGAAGCTTTCTTT.

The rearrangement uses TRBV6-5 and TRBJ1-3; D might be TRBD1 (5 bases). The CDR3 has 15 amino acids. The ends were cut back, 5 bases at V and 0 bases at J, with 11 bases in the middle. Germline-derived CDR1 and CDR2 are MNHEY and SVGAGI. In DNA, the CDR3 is TGTGCCAGCAGTCGACAGTACCACTCTGGAAACACCATATATTTT. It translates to CASSRQYHSGNTIYF.

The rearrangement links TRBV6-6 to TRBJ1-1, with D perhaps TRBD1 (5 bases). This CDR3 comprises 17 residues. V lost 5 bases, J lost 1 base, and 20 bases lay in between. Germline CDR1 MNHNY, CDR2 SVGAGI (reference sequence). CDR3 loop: CASSPPRVGGSNTEAFF. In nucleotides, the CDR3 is TGTGCCAGCAGTCCACCGAGGGTGGGGGGTTCGAACACTGAAGCTTTCTTT.

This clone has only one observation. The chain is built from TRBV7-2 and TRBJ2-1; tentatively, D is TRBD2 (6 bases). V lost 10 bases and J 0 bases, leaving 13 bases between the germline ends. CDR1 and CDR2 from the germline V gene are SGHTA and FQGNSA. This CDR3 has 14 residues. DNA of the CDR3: TGTGCCAATTCCCGGGGGAGCTCCTACAATGAGCAGTTCTTC. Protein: CANSRGSSYNEQFF.

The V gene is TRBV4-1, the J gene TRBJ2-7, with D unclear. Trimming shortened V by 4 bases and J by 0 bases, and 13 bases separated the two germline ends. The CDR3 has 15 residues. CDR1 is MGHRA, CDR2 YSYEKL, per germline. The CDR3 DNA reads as TGCGCCAGCAGCCCCCTTATGGGCAGCTCCTACGAGCAGTACTTC. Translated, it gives CASSPLMGSSYEQYF.

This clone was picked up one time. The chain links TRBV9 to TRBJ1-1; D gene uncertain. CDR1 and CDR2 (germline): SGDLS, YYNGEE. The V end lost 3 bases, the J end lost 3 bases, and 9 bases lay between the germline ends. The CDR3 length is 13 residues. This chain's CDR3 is CASSGGSYTEAFF. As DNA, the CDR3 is TGTGCCAGCAGCGGAGGGAGTTACACTGAAGCTTTCTTT.

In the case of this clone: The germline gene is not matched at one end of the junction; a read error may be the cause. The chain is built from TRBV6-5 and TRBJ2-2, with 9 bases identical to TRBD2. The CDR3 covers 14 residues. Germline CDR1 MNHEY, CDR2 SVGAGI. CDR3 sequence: CARGAGGNTGELFF. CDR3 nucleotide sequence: TGCGCTAGGGGAGCGGGGGGGAACACCGGGGAGCTGTTTTTT.

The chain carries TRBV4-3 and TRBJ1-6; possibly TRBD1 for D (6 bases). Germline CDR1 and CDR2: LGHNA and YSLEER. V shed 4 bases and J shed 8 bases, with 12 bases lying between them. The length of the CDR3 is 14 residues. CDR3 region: CASSPIHRDSPLHF. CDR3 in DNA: TGCGCCAGCAGCCCCATCCACAGGGATTCACCCCTCCACTTT.

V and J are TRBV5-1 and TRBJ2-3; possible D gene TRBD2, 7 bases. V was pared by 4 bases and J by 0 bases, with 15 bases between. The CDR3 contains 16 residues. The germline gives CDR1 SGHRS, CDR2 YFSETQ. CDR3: CASSSRRGPSTDTQYF. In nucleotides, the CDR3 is TGCGCCAGCAGCAGTAGGCGGGGGCCGAGCACAGATACGCAGTATTTT.

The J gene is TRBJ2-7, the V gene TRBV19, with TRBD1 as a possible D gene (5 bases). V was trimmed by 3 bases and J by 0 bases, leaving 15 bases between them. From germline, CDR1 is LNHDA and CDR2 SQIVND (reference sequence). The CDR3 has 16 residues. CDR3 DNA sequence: TGTGCCAGTAGTATTAATCGCCGACAGAGCTCCTACGAGCAGTACTTC. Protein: CASSINRRQSSYEQYF.

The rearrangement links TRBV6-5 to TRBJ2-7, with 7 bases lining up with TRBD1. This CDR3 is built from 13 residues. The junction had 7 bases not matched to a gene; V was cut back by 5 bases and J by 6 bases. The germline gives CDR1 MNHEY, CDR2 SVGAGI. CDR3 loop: CASSRQGFTEQYF. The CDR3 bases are TGTGCCAGCAGTCGACAGGGCTTTACCGAGCAGTACTTC.

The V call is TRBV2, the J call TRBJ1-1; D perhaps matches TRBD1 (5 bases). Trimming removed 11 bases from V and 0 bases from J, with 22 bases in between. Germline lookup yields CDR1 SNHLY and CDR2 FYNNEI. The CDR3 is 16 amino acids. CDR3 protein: CAVTDRPGYLNTEAFF. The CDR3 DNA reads TGTGCCGTTACAGATCGCCCAGGGTATCTGAACACTGAAGCTTTCTTT.

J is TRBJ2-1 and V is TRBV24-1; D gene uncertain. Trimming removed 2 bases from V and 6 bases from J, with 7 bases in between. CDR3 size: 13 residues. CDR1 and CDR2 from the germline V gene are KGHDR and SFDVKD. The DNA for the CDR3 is TGTGCCACCAGTGATTCATGGGCCAATGAGCAGTTCTTC. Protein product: CATSDSWANEQFF.

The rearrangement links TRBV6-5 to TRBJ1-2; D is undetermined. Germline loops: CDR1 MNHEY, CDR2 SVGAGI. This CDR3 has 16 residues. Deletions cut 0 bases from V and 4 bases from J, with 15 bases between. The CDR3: CASSYSSRSLPYGYTF. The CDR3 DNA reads TGTGCCAGCAGTTACTCGAGCCGGAGTCTCCCCTATGGCTACACCTTC.

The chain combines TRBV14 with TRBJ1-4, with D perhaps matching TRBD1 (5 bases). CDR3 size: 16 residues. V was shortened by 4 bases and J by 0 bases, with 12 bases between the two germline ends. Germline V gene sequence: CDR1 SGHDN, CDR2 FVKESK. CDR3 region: CASSPNQGATNEKLFF. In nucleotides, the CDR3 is TGTGCCAGCAGCCCCAACCAGGGTGCAACTAATGAAAAACTGTTTTTT. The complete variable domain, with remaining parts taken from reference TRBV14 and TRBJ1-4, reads EAGVTQFPSHSVIEKGQTVTLRCDPISGHDNLYWYRRVMGKEIKFLLHFVKESKQDESGMPNNRFLAERTGGTYSTLKVQPAELEDSGVYFCASSPNQGATNEKLFFGSGTQLSVL.

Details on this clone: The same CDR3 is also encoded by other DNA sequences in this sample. CDR3 sequence: CASSSNRGRSYNSPLHF. As DNA, the CDR3 is TGTGCCAGCAGTTCAAACAGGGGGCGTTCCTATAATTCACCCCTCCACTTT. The chain recombines TRBV28 with TRBJ1-6; 9 nucleotides align to TRBD1. This CDR3 is built from 17 residues. Losses at the gene ends were 4 bases for V and 1 base for J; bases not matched to a gene: 5. Germline CDR1 and CDR2: MDHEN and SYDVKM.

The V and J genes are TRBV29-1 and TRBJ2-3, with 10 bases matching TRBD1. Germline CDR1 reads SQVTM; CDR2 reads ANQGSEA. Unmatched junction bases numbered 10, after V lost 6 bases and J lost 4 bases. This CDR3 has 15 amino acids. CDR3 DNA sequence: TGCAGCGTGGGCCGTGGGACAGGGGATGCAGATACGCAGTATTTT. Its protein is CSVGRGTGDADTQYF.

This chain's CDR3 is CASSTRVLGEQFF. CDR3 sequence (DNA): TGTGCCAGCAGCACGAGGGTCCTGGGAGAGCAGTTCTTC. This sequence joins TRBV11-3 and TRBJ2-1; TRBD2 is a possible D gene (5 bases). This CDR3 has 13 residues. The V end was cut by 5 bases, the J end by 10 bases, with 15 bases between. CDR1 is SGHNT and CDR2 is YENEEA in the germline V gene.

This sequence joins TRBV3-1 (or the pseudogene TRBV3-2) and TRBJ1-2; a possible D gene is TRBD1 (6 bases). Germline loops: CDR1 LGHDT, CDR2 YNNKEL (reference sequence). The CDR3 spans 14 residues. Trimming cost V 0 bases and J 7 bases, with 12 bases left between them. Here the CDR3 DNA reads TGTGCCAGCAGCCAAGATAACAGGGAGGGTGGCTACACCTTC. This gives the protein CASSQDNREGGYTF.

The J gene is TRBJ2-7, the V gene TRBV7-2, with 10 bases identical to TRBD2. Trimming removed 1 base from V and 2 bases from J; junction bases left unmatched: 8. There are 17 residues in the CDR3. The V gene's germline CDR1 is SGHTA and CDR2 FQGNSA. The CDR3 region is CASSLVSLAGGPYEQYF. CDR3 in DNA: TGTGCCAGCAGCTTAGTCAGCTTAGCGGGGGGCCCCTACGAGCAGTACTTC.

The CDR3, as DNA: TGTGCCAGCAGCGTAAGAATCAGGCCTTCGAACACCGGGGAGCTGTTTTTT. This sequence encodes CASSVRIRPSNTGELFF. This chain links TRBV9 with TRBJ2-2; D is unclear. Germline V CDR1 and CDR2: SGDLS, YYNGEE. This CDR3 contains 17 residues. Trimming left V 1 base short and J 0 bases short, with 13 bases between.

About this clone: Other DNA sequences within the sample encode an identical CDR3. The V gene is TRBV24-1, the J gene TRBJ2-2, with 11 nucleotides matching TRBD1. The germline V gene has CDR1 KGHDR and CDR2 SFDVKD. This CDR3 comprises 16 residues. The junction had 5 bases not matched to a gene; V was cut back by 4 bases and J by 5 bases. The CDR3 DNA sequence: TGTGCCACCAGTGACCCCGGGACAGGGGGAACCGGGGAGCTGTTTTTT. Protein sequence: CATSDPGTGGTGELFF.

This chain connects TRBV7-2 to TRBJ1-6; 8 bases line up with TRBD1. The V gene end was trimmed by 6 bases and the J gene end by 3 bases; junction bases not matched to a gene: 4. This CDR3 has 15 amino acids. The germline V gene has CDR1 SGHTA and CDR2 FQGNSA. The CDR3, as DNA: TGTGCCAGCAGGCCAGGGGGCTTCTATAATTCACCCCTCCACTTT. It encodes CASRPGGFYNSPLHF.

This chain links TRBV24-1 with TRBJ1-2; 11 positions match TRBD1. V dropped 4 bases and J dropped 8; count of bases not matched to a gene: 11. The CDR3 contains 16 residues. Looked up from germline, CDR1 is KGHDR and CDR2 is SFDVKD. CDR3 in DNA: TGTGCCACCAGTGACCGTGGGACAGGGGGAAGGGGAGGCTACACCTTC. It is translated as CATSDRGTGGRGGYTF.

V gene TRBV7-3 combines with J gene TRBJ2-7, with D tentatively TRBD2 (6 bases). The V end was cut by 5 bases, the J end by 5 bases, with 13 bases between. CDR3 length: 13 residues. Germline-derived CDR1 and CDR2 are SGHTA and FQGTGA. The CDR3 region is CASSPYGGNEQYF. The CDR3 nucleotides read TGTGCCAGCAGCCCTTACGGCGGGAACGAGCAGTACTTC.

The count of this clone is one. The CDR3 DNA follows: TGTGCCAGCAGGGGAGCCGAAGCTGAACAAAACTATGGCTACACCTTC. Protein sequence: CASRGAEAEQNYGYTF. The genes are TRBV9 and TRBJ1-2; no definite D call. Germline V gene sequence: CDR1 SGDLS, CDR2 YYNGEE. V lost 5 bases and J 2 bases, leaving 19 bases between the germline ends. The length of the CDR3 is 16 residues.